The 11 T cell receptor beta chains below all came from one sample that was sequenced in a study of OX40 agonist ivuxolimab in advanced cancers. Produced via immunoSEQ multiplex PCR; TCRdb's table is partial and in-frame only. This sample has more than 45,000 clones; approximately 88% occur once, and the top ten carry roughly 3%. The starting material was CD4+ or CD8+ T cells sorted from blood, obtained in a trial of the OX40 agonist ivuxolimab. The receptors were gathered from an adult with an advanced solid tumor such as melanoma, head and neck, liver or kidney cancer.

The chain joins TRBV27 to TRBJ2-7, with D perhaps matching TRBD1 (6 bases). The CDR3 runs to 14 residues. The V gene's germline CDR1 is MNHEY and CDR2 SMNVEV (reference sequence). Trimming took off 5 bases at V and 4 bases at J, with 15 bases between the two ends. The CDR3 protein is CASSPRGGSYEQYF. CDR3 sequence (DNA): TGTGCCAGCAGTCCCAGGGGTGGCTCGTACGAGCAGTACTTC.

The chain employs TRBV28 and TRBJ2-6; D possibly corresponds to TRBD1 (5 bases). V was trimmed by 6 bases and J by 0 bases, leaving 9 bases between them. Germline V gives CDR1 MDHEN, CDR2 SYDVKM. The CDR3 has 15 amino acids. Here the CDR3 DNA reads TGTGCCAGCAGACACGACAGCTCTGGGGCCAACGTCCTGACTTTC. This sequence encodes CASRHDSSGANVLTF.

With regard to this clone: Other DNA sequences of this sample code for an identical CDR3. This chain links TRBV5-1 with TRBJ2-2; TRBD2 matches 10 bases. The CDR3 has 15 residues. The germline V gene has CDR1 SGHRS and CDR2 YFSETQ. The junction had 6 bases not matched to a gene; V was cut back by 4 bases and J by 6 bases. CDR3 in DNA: TGCGCCAGCAGCAAGCCGGGACTAGCGTCCGGGGAGCTGTTTTTT. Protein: CASSKPGLASGELFF.

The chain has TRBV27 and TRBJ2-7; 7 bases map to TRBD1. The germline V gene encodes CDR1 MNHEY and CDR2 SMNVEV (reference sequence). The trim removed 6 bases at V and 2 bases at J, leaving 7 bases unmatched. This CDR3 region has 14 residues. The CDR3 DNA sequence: TGTGCCAGCAGATCCCGACAGGGAGCCTACGAGCAGTACTTC. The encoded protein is CASRSRQGAYEQYF.

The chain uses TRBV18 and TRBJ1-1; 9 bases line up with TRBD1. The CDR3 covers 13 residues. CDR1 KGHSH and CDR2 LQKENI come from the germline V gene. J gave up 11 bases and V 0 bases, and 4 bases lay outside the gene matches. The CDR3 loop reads CASSPPGQGEAFF. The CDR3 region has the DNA TGTGCCAGCTCACCACCGGGACAGGGTGAGGCTTTCTTT.

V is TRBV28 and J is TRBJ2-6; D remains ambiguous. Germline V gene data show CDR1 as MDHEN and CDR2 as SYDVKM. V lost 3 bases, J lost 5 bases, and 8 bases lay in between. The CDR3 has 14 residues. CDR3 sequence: CASSFRSRANVLTF. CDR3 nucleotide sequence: TGTGCCAGCAGTTTCCGGTCGCGGGCCAACGTCCTGACTTTC.

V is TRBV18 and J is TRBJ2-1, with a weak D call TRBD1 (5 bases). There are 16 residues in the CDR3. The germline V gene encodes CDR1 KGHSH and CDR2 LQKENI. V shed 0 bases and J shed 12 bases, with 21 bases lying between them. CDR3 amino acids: CASSPPGSAGANGQFF. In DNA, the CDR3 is TGTGCCAGCTCACCACCGGGTTCAGCTGGGGCAAACGGGCAGTTCTTC.

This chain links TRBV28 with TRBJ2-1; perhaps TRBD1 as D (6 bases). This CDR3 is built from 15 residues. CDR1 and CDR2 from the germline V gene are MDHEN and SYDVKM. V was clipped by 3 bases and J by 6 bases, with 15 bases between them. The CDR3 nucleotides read TGTGCCAGCAGTTTGGCACCAGGGACATTCAATGAGCAGTTCTTC. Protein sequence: CASSLAPGTFNEQFF.

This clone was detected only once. CDR3 DNA sequence: TGCAGCGTTGATGGAGGGGACTCCTATGGCTACACCTTC. The encoded protein is CSVDGGDSYGYTF. The rearrangement uses TRBV29-1 and TRBJ1-2; weak D call: TRBD1 (5 bases). V dropped 3 bases and J dropped 4 bases, with 12 bases sitting between them. This CDR3 region has 13 residues. Germline CDR1 and CDR2: SQVTM and ANQGSEA.

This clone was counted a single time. CDR3 in DNA: TGTGCCAGCAGCTTGGCCGACGGAGCCTACGAGCAGTACTTC. The encoded protein is CASSLADGAYEQYF. V gene TRBV5-8 combines with J gene TRBJ2-7; unclear D gene. This CDR3 contains 14 residues. The V end was cut by 0 bases, the J end by 2 bases, with 9 bases between. The germline V gene has CDR1 SGHTS and CDR2 YDEGEE.

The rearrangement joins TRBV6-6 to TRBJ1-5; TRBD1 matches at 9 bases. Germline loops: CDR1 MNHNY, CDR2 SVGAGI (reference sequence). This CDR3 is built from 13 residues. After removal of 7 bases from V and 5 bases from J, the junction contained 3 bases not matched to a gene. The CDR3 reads CASTTGGDQPQHF. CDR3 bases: TGTGCCAGCACAACAGGGGGCGATCAGCCCCAGCATTTT.